The 24 T cell receptor beta chains listed next were all sequenced from one sample in a study of beta chain features in type 1 diabetes. Study-wide results and caveats: For Type 1 diabetes patients, all four CD4+ subsets carried TCRB CDR3s that were moderately but significantly shorter.

Every bit of the isolated RNA underwent reverse transcription, so sequencing read expressed TCRB transcripts. Libraries were prepared by immunoSEQ multiplex PCR; TCRdb keeps only in-frame clonotypes and omits some of them. The top ten hold under 1.5% of the sample, which has 120,000 to 150,000 clones, around 13% seen once. Their target antigens are unknown. Sequencing was performed on central memory CD4+ T cells from blood. These receptors were taken from a man aged 18 to 30 with type 1 diabetes.

This clone was detected a few times. The genes are TRBV18 and TRBJ1-4; possible D gene TRBD1, 5 bases. Germline CDR1 is KGHSH and CDR2 is LQKENI. The CDR3 sequence is 14 residues long. Trimming pared 3 bases from V and 4 bases from J, leaving 9 bases between. The CDR3 region has the DNA TGTGCCAGCTCACCGGGACGGATTAATGAAAAACTGTTTTTT. It translates to CASSPGRINEKLFF.

This clone turned up a few times. The chain recombines TRBV18 with TRBJ2-5; D is unresolved. The CDR3 sequence is 14 residues long. V was shortened by 0 bases and J by 5 bases, with 10 bases between the two germline ends. CDR1 is KGHSH, CDR2 LQKENI, per germline. CDR3 amino acids: CASSPPPGGETQYF. For the CDR3, the DNA is TGTGCCAGCTCACCACCGCCAGGCGGCGAGACCCAGTACTTC.

This clone was seen a few times. The V gene is TRBV5-4, the J gene TRBJ1-2; tentatively, D is TRBD1 (5 bases). The ends were cut back, 4 bases at V and 2 bases at J, with 6 bases in the middle. There are 12 residues in the CDR3. Germline CDR1 and CDR2: SGHNT and YYREEE (reference sequence). This CDR3 reads CASSPGNYGYTF. The CDR3 DNA sequence: TGTGCCAGCAGCCCAGGGAACTATGGCTACACCTTC.

This clone was observed a handful of times. The chain is built from TRBV5-1 and TRBJ2-5; tentatively, D is TRBD2 (7 bases). CDR1 and CDR2 (germline): SGHRS, YFSETQ. The length of the CDR3 is 15 residues. The V end lost 4 bases, the J end lost 5 bases, and 18 bases lay between the germline ends. The CDR3 DNA reads TGCGCCAGCAGCCCCCAGCCGGGGGGCTTCGAGACCCAGTACTTC. It codes for CASSPQPGGFETQYF.

As concerns this clone: With a much larger clone just one base away, this may be a read error. This chain connects TRBV28 to TRBJ2-7; D is ambiguous. This CDR3 comprises 11 residues. Deletions cut 6 bases from V and 9 bases from J, with 12 bases between. Germline V gene lookup returns CDR1 MDHEN and CDR2 SYDVKM. CDR3 amino acids: CASRLQARQYF. DNA of the CDR3: TGTGCCAGCAGGCTTCAGGCAAGGCAGTACTTC. The full variable domain, rest sourced from reference TRBV28 and TRBJ2-7, is DVKVTQSSRYLVKRTGEKVFLECVQDMDHENMFWYRQDPGLGLRLIYFSYDVKMKEKGDIPEGYSVSREKKERFSLILESASTNQTSMYLCASRLQARQYFGPGTRLTVT.

This clone was seen more than once but under ten times. J is TRBJ1-2 and V is TRBV20-1, with D hard to call. From germline, CDR1 is DFQATT and CDR2 SNEGSKA (reference sequence). This CDR3 contains 11 residues. Deletions cut 3 bases from V and 3 bases from J, with 5 bases between. In nucleotides, the CDR3 is TGCAGTGCTAGTTCTGACTATGGCTACACCTTC. Translated, it gives CSASSDYGYTF.

This clone was seen a few times. The J gene is TRBJ1-1, the V gene TRBV2; 7 bases map to TRBD1. This CDR3 has 13 residues. Germline lookup yields CDR1 SNHLY and CDR2 FYNNEI. The V gene end was trimmed by 6 bases and the J gene end by 7 bases; junction bases not matched to a gene: 8. CDR3 coding DNA: TGTGCCAGCAGGGTACAGGGGCAGCTTGAAGCTTTCTTT. Translating gives CASRVQGQLEAFF.

A few counts support this clone. V is TRBV19 and J is TRBJ2-7, with 8 bases that match TRBD1. V lost 2 bases and J lost 2; bases outside the gene matches: 5. Germline CDR1 LNHDA, CDR2 SQIVND (reference sequence). CDR3 length equals 15 residues. CDR3: CASSIPRTGTYEQYF. DNA for the CDR3: TGTGCCAGTAGTATACCCCGGACAGGGACCTACGAGCAGTACTTC.

The chain recombines TRBV5-6 with TRBJ2-5; weak D call: TRBD1 (6 bases). Trimming left V 2 bases short and J 5 bases short, with 13 bases between. Per the germline V gene, CDR1 is SGHDT and CDR2 is YYEEEE. The CDR3 extends over 14 amino acids. The CDR3 coding sequence is TGTGCCAGCAGCTTTACCGGGACAAAGGAGACCCAGTACTTC. It encodes CASSFTGTKETQYF.

The V gene is TRBV5-1, the J gene TRBJ1-3; D is ambiguous. Germline V gives CDR1 SGHRS, CDR2 YFSETQ. The CDR3 sequence is 14 residues long. Trimming took off 0 bases at V and 0 bases at J, with 4 bases between the two ends. The CDR3 loop reads CASSLGDSGNTIYF. CDR3 nucleotide sequence: TGCGCCAGCAGCTTGGGGGACTCTGGAAACACCATATATTTT.

The V call is TRBV6-4, the J call TRBJ2-3; TRBD1 might be the D (5 bases). The length of the CDR3 is 15 residues. Germline V CDR1 and CDR2: MRHNA, SNTAGT. Trimming stripped 4 bases from V and 1 base from J, with 12 bases between. The CDR3, as DNA: TGTGCCAGCAGTGCCCAGGGCCTGGGCACAGATACGCAGTATTTT. Its protein is CASSAQGLGTDTQYF.

V usage is TRBV6-1 and J usage is TRBJ2-7; unclear D gene. The V end lost 6 bases, the J end lost 3 bases, and 18 bases lay between the germline ends. CDR3 length: 15 residues. Germline V CDR1 and CDR2: MNHNS, SASEGT. The chain's CDR3 is CASRARGMDGYEQYF. Here the CDR3 DNA reads TGTGCCAGCAGGGCGAGAGGTATGGACGGCTACGAGCAGTACTTC.

This chain uses TRBV5-1 with TRBJ2-5; 14 bases map to TRBD2. Per germline, CDR1 SGHRS and CDR2 YFSETQ. CDR3 length equals 16 residues. The V and J ends lost 4 bases and 4 bases, in that order; junction bases with no gene match: 6. The CDR3 DNA is TGCGCCAGCAGCGACACGGGACTAGCGGGGGTAGAGACCCAGTACTTC. Translation gives CASSDTGLAGVETQYF.

The J gene is TRBJ1-1, the V gene TRBV28, with a tentative D call TRBD1 (6 bases). CDR3 length: 15 residues. The ends were cut back, 5 bases at V and 2 bases at J, with 15 bases in the middle. Germline loops: CDR1 MDHEN, CDR2 SYDVKM. The CDR3 nucleotides read TGTGCCAGCAGTGATCAGACAGGACCAAACACTGAAGCTTTCTTT. Its translation: CASSDQTGPNTEAFF.

This clone turned up a few times. The gene calls are TRBV5-1 and TRBJ1-4; D is undetermined. The V gene's germline CDR1 is SGHRS and CDR2 YFSETQ. V dropped 0 bases and J dropped 8 bases, with 8 bases sitting between them. The length of the CDR3 is 13 residues. The CDR3 nucleotides read TGCGCCAGCAGCTTGGCGACGGGGGAAAAACTGTTTTTT. It is translated as CASSLATGEKLFF.

The genes are TRBV5-6 and TRBJ2-1; 13 nucleotides agree with TRBD2. CDR3 size: 16 residues. Germline V gene data show CDR1 as SGHDT and CDR2 as YYEEEE. The trim removed 5 bases at V and 7 bases at J, leaving 9 bases unmatched. The CDR3 sequence: CASRSPGLAGKNEQFF. The CDR3 DNA reads as TGTGCCAGCAGATCGCCGGGACTAGCGGGGAAAAATGAGCAGTTCTTC.

This clone was seen a handful of times. This chain uses TRBV9 with TRBJ2-6, with 7 bases identical to TRBD1. The CDR3 spans 17 residues. V gave up 4 bases and J gave up 0 bases; unmatched junction bases: 7. Per the germline V gene, CDR1 is SGDLS and CDR2 is YYNGEE. The CDR3 nucleotides are TGTGCCAGCAGCACCGGGACAGAGAGCTCTGGGGCCAACGTCCTGACTTTC. This translates into CASSTGTESSGANVLTF. Together with reference TRBV9 and TRBJ2-6, the CDR3 gives the full variable domain: DSGVTQTPKHLITATGQRVTLRCSPRSGDLSVYWYQQSLDQGLQFLIQYYNGEERAKGNILERFSAQQFPDLHSELNLSSLELGDSALYFCASSTGTESSGANVLTFGAGSRLTVL.

A few counts support this clone. The chain recombines TRBV28 with TRBJ2-2; possibly TRBD2 for D (5 bases). The germline V and J ends were trimmed by 6 bases and 0 bases, with 14 bases remaining between them. CDR1 is MDHEN, CDR2 SYDVKM, per germline. The CDR3 spans 16 residues. The CDR3 sequence is CASSRRKNSNTGELFF. In nucleotides, the CDR3 is TGTGCCAGCAGCAGGAGGAAGAACTCGAACACCGGGGAGCTGTTTTTT. Full variable domain (remainder filled in from reference TRBV28 and TRBJ2-2): DVKVTQSSRYLVKRTGEKVFLECVQDMDHENMFWYRQDPGLGLRLIYFSYDVKMKEKGDIPEGYSVSREKKERFSLILESASTNQTSMYLCASSRRKNSNTGELFFGEGSRLTVL.

In this sample, this clone turned up a few times. In DNA, the CDR3 is TGTGCCTGGAGTAAAACACAGGGCCGAGGGGAGCTGTTTTTT. This sequence encodes CAWSKTQGRGELFF. J is TRBJ2-2 and V is TRBV30, with a weak D call TRBD1 (6 bases). Germline CDR1 reads GTSNPN; CDR2 reads SVGIG (reference sequence). Deletions cut 2 bases from V and 8 bases from J, with 15 bases between. The CDR3 runs to 14 residues.

This clone was detected a few times. The genes are TRBV9 and TRBJ2-3, with unresolved D. The V gene's germline CDR1 is SGDLS and CDR2 YYNGEE. Trimming left V 3 bases short and J 6 bases short, with 11 bases between. The CDR3 totals 13 residues. CDR3 residues: CASSAIGWDTQYF. The CDR3, as DNA: TGTGCCAGCAGCGCGATAGGGTGGGATACGCAGTATTTT.

This chain connects TRBV27 to TRBJ2-1; D gene unclear. Trimming took 4 bases from V and 5 from J, leaving 9 bases between them. Germline lookup yields CDR1 MNHEY and CDR2 SMNVEV (reference sequence). CDR3 length: 13 residues. CDR3 region: CASSSGQDNEQFF. In DNA form, the CDR3 reads TGTGCCAGCAGTTCAGGCCAGGACAATGAGCAGTTCTTC.

V usage is TRBV4-2 and J usage is TRBJ1-2; TRBD1 agrees at 10 bases. The CDR3 runs to 15 residues. With 0 bases clipped from V and 8 bases from J, the junction kept 6 bases outside the gene matches. Germline V gene lookup returns CDR1 LGHNA and CDR2 YNFKEQ. Written as DNA, the CDR3 is TGTGCCAGCAGCCAAGATCCTGGGACAGGGGAAGGCTACACCTTC. It is translated as CASSQDPGTGEGYTF.

This sequence joins TRBV9 and TRBJ2-1; D is perhaps TRBD2 (6 bases). CDR1 SGDLS and CDR2 YYNGEE come from the germline V gene. V lost 0 bases and J lost 9, with 16 bases in between. CDR3 length: 15 amino acids. The CDR3 region is CASSVVGGAQGEQFF. In nucleotides, the CDR3 is TGTGCCAGCAGCGTAGTCGGGGGAGCCCAGGGTGAGCAGTTCTTC.

This clone appeared many times. The chain combines TRBV29-1 with TRBJ2-1; no firm D call. With 5 bases removed from V and 1 base from J, the gap between germline ends came to 9 bases. CDR1 and CDR2 (germline): SQVTM, ANQGSEA. This CDR3 is 13 amino acids long. The CDR3 spells CSVYDPSYNEQFF. CDR3 sequence (DNA): TGCAGCGTTTATGATCCTTCCTACAATGAGCAGTTCTTC.